The rows below give T cell receptor beta chains drawn from one sample of a study of blood T cell repertoires in COVID-19. Here immunoSEQ multiplex PCR was the method, and the copy in TCRdb shows in-frame clones only, minus some. The sample contains under 10,000 clones, around 90% of which appear only once. The source material was peripheral blood. The source is a woman aged 50 to 65 with active COVID-19. CDR3s include the opening cysteine and the closing phenylalanine or tryptophan. D genes are given only for firm matches. Rows give clone size only sometimes, using once, few, many, or a class for an expanded clone.

V	J	size	D	CDR3	DNA
TRBV25-1	TRBJ1-1	-	TRBD1	CASSDSRQGNTEAFF	TGTGCCAGCAGTGACTCCCGACAGGGGAACACTGAAGCTTTCTTT
TRBV28	TRBJ1-4	once	TRBD1	CASSIGDRDTEKLFF	TGTGCCAGCAGTATTGGGGACAGGGATACTGAAAAACTGTTTTTT
TRBV25-1	TRBJ2-5	-	TRBD1	CASSAGQGPQETQYF	TGTGCCAGCAGTGCGGGACAGGGGCCCCAAGAGACCCAGTACTTC
TRBV24-1	TRBJ2-1	-	TRBD2	CATSDPSGFYEQFF	TGTGCCACCAGTGATCCTAGCGGGTTCTATGAGCAGTTCTTC
TRBV7-6	TRBJ2-1	-	-	CASSLEEGRSNEQFF	TGTGCCAGCAGCTTAGAGGAGGGCCGGTCCAATGAGCAGTTCTTC
TRBV2	TRBJ2-3	-	-	CASSPTGRTDTQYF	TGTGCCAGCAGTCCGACAGGTCGCACAGATACGCAGTATTTT
TRBV7-6	TRBJ1-4	few	-	CASSLPQGGVDEKLFF	TGTGCCAGCAGCTTACCGCAGGGAGGTGTCGATGAAAAACTGTTTTTT
TRBV30	TRBJ2-1	once	TRBD2	CAWSVAGTSYNEQFF	TGTGCCTGGAGTGTCGCCGGGACTAGTTACAATGAGCAGTTCTTC
TRBV7-8	TRBJ2-3	-	TRBD2	CASSPRRAGGTDTQYF	TGTGCCAGCAGCCCCCGGAGAGCGGGAGGCACAGATACGCAGTATTTT
TRBV7-2	TRBJ2-7	-	-	CASSFSGNEQYF	TGTGCCAGCAGCTTCTCCGGGAACGAGCAGTACTTC
TRBV6-4	TRBJ1-1	-	TRBD1	CASSEAGGTEAFF	TGTGCCAGCAGTGAGGCAGGGGGCACTGAAGCTTTCTTT
TRBV30	TRBJ1-2	-	-	CAWSSPGSNYGYTF	TGTGCCTGGAGTTCGCCAGGGTCTAACTATGGCTACACCTTC
TRBV10-3	TRBJ1-1	-	-	CAISESGGLTEAFF	TGTGCCATCAGTGAGTCTGGGGGACTCACTGAAGCTTTCTTT
TRBV27	TRBJ1-2	once	-	CASSLLGGANGGYTF	TGTGCCAGCAGTCTCCTAGGGGGGGCTAACGGGGGCTACACCTTC
TRBV7-3	TRBJ1-2	few	-	CASSLEVGYGYTF	TGTGCCAGCAGCTTAGAGGTGGGCTATGGCTACACCTTC
TRBV6-6	TRBJ1-5	-	-	CAGGQSAGQPQHF	TGTGCCGGGGGACAATCCGCAGGTCAGCCCCAGCATTTT
TRBV12-3/TRBV12-4	TRBJ2-7	-	-	CASTSLGSYEQYF	TGTGCCAGCACTAGCCTGGGTTCCTACGAGCAGTACTTC
TRBV6-2/TRBV6-3	TRBJ2-7	-	TRBD1	CASSPRPGQVSYEQYF	TGTGCCAGCAGCCCTCGACCGGGACAGGTCTCCTACGAGCAGTACTTC
TRBV28	TRBJ2-4	once	-	CASSTTRRAKNIQYF	TGTGCCAGCAGTACCACTCGTCGGGCCAAAAACATTCAGTACTTC
TRBV4-1	TRBJ2-7	once	-	CASSQGSGGRTYEQYF	TGCGCCAGCAGCCAAGGGTCCGGCGGGCGTACCTACGAGCAGTACTTC
TRBV6-5	TRBJ2-6	-	-	CASVVASGANVLTF	TGTGCCAGTGTCGTGGCCTCTGGGGCCAACGTCCTGACTTTC
TRBV9	TRBJ2-1	-	TRBD1	CASSVGGTVRNWAEQFF	TGTGCCAGCAGCGTAGGGGGGACAGTCCGCAACTGGGCTGAGCAGTTCTTC
TRBV7-9	TRBJ1-1	-	-	CASSLVVTGTEAFF	TGTGCCAGCAGCTTAGTGGTCACGGGAACTGAAGCTTTCTTT
TRBV6-1	TRBJ1-2	-	TRBD1	CASSELSAPLTGIYGYTF	TGTGCCAGCAGTGAACTGTCAGCCCCTTTGACAGGGATCTATGGCTACACCTTC
TRBV25-1	TRBJ1-1	once	TRBD1	CASRDRGLSEAFF	TGTGCCAGCAGGGACAGGGGGCTTTCTGAAGCTTTCTTT
TRBV4-2	TRBJ1-3	-	-	CASSQEVIGGNTIYF	TGTGCCAGCAGCCAAGAAGTCATCGGTGGAAACACCATATATTTT
TRBV5-6	TRBJ2-3	-	-	CASSLRSGYTQYF	TGTGCCAGCAGCTTAAGGAGCGGGTATACGCAGTATTTT